This passage covers 19 T cell receptor beta chains from one sample sequenced in a study of T cells in localized non-small cell lung cancer. Method: immunoSEQ multiplex PCR; TCRdb's copy keeps in-frame clones and lacks some. The data show some 38,000 clones, about nine tenths seen once. The sample here was peripheral blood mononuclear cells, taken before any cancer treatment. The receptors originated from a male donor older than 55 with stage II lung adenocarcinoma.

The chain joins TRBV28 to TRBJ2-5, with D uncertain. Trimming removed 8 bases from V and 0 bases from J, with 7 bases in between. Per germline, CDR1 MDHEN and CDR2 SYDVKM. The CDR3 spans 12 residues. The CDR3 is CASGENQETQYF. DNA of the CDR3: TGTGCCAGCGGGGAAAACCAAGAGACCCAGTACTTC. The whole variable domain, remainder taken from reference TRBV28 and TRBJ2-5, is DVKVTQSSRYLVKRTGEKVFLECVQDMDHENMFWYRQDPGLGLRLIYFSYDVKMKEKGDIPEGYSVSREKKERFSLILESASTNQTSMYLCASGENQETQYFGPGTRLLVL.

The CDR3 loop reads CASSSRAGYGYTF. The DNA for the CDR3 is TGCGCCAGCAGCTCCCGGGCAGGCTATGGCTACACCTTC. The gene calls are TRBV5-1 and TRBJ1-2; D remains unclear. This CDR3 region has 13 residues. V lost 3 bases and J lost 4, with 10 bases in between. CDR1 is SGHRS, CDR2 YFSETQ, per germline. The full variable domain, rest sourced from reference TRBV5-1 and TRBJ1-2, is KAGVTQTPRYLIKTRGQQVTLSCSPISGHRSVSWYQQTPGQGLQFLFEYFSETQRNKGNFPGRFSGRQFSNSRSEMNVSTLELGDSALYLCASSSRAGYGYTFGSGTRLTVV.

This chain links TRBV2 with TRBJ1-2; 7 bases fit TRBD1. The CDR3 length is 14 residues. Looked up from germline, CDR1 is SNHLY and CDR2 is FYNNEI. V shed 2 bases, J shed 7 bases, and the junction held 7 bases outside the gene matches. CDR3: CASSELAAGGGYTF. In DNA, the CDR3 is TGTGCCAGCAGTGAATTGGCGGCAGGGGGTGGCTACACCTTC.

The V and J genes are TRBV30 and TRBJ1-1; 10 bases fit TRBD1. The CDR3 is 14 residues long. Trimming at V came to 4 bases and at J to 1 base, leaving 3 bases not matched to a gene. From germline, CDR1 is GTSNPN and CDR2 SVGIG (reference sequence). The CDR3 protein is CAWKRDRGNTEAFF. The CDR3 DNA reads TGTGCCTGGAAGAGGGACAGGGGGAACACTGAAGCTTTCTTT.

The chain uses TRBV18 and TRBJ1-5; weak D call: TRBD1 (5 bases). The CDR3 has 13 amino acids. The V end lost 5 bases, the J end lost 5 bases, and 10 bases lay between the germline ends. Germline CDR1 KGHSH, CDR2 LQKENI. CDR3: CASSGGGDQPQHF. The DNA for the CDR3 is TGTGCCAGCTCAGGTGGAGGGGATCAGCCCCAGCATTTT.

To note about this clone: The same CDR3 is also encoded by other DNA sequences in this sample. The V gene is TRBV18, the J gene TRBJ2-5; D remains unclear. The germline V gene has CDR1 KGHSH and CDR2 LQKENI. The CDR3 spans 12 residues. Trimming shortened V by 2 bases and J by 3 bases, and 4 bases separated the two germline ends. The CDR3 nucleotides read TGTGCCAGCTCACCAGATGAAGAGACCCAGTACTTC. Protein sequence: CASSPDEETQYF. The complete variable domain, with remaining parts taken from reference TRBV18 and TRBJ2-5, reads NAGVMQNPRHLVRRRGQEARLRCSPMKGHSHVYWYRQLPEEGLKFMVYLQKENIIDESGMPKERFSAEFPKEGPSILRIQQVVRGDSAAYFCASSPDEETQYFGPGTRLLVL.

This rearrangement joins TRBV9 to TRBJ2-5, with D possibly matching TRBD1 (5 bases). The CDR3 has 13 residues. CDR1 SGDLS and CDR2 YYNGEE come from the germline V gene. The V end lost 2 bases, the J end lost 2 bases, and 7 bases lay between the germline ends. CDR3 protein: CASSVGPQETQYF. The CDR3 DNA reads TGTGCCAGCAGCGTGGGGCCACAAGAGACCCAGTACTTC.

The rearrangement uses TRBV7-2 and TRBJ2-5; TRBD1 matches 8 bases. The DNA end is a closer match to TRBJ2-7, so the J assignment may be wrong. Germline loops: CDR1 SGHTA, CDR2 FQGNSA. The CDR3 is 15 residues long. Written as DNA, the CDR3 is TGTGCCAGCAGCTACCGGGACAGGAGCTCCTACGAGCAGTACTTC. The encoded protein is CASSYRDRSSYEQYF.

The gene calls are TRBV7-6 and TRBJ2-1, with 8 bases aligning to TRBD2. Germline V CDR1 and CDR2: SGHVS, FNYEAQ. The CDR3 totals 13 residues. After removal of 4 bases from V and 8 bases from J, the junction contained 4 bases not matched to a gene. The CDR3 DNA is TGTGCCAGCAGCTCGTTAGCGGGGTATGAGCAGTTCTTC. The encoded protein is CASSSLAGYEQFF.

The chain joins TRBV5-1 to TRBJ2-2; D remains ambiguous. The V end was cut by 4 bases, the J end by 2 bases, with 9 bases between. Germline-derived CDR1 and CDR2 are SGHRS and YFSETQ. The CDR3 has 14 residues. CDR3 in amino acids: CASSVGRNTGELFF. The CDR3 DNA follows: TGCGCCAGCAGCGTGGGCCGAAACACCGGGGAGCTGTTTTTT.

The chain has TRBV28 and TRBJ1-2; no reliable D call. V was cut by 2 bases and J by 8 bases, with 15 bases left in between. Looked up from germline, CDR1 is MDHEN and CDR2 is SYDVKM. The CDR3 is 14 amino acids. The CDR3 protein is CASSLEQPVGGYTF. The CDR3 bases are TGTGCCAGCAGTTTAGAACAGCCCGTAGGCGGCTACACCTTC.

This clone turned up a few times. This chain connects TRBV14 to TRBJ2-7; D ambiguous. Germline V CDR1 and CDR2: SGHDN, FVKESK. V dropped 4 bases and J dropped 6 bases, with 16 bases sitting between them. The CDR3 has 14 residues. As DNA, the CDR3 is TGTGCCAGCAGCCCTCCCTCCAGCGTCGGCGAGCAGTACTTC. This translates into CASSPPSSVGEQYF. Filled out from reference TRBV14 and TRBJ2-7, the complete variable domain reads EAGVTQFPSHSVIEKGQTVTLRCDPISGHDNLYWYRRVMGKEIKFLLHFVKESKQDESGMPNNRFLAERTGGTYSTLKVQPAELEDSGVYFCASSPPSSVGEQYFGPGTRLTVT.

This sequence joins TRBV11-1 and TRBJ2-7; perhaps TRBD1 as D (5 bases). V was pared by 3 bases and J by 4 bases, with 7 bases between. CDR1 and CDR2 (germline): SGHAT, FQDESV (reference sequence). This CDR3 is 12 amino acids long. DNA of the CDR3: TGTGCCAGCAGCTTGGGGCGATACGAGCAGTACTTC. As protein: CASSLGRYEQYF. Filled out from reference TRBV11-1 and TRBJ2-7, the complete variable domain reads EAEVAQSPRYKITEKSQAVAFWCDPISGHATLYWYRQILGQGPELLVQFQDESVVDDSQLPKDRFSAERLKGVDSTLKIQPAELGDSAMYLCASSLGRYEQYFGPGTRLTVT.

The chain couples TRBV5-1 to TRBJ2-7; D gene uncertain. CDR1 is SGHRS and CDR2 is YFSETQ in the germline V gene. The CDR3 has 13 amino acids. The V gene lost 5 bases and the J gene lost 0 bases, with 9 bases spanning the gap. Here the CDR3 DNA reads TGCGCCAGCAGGTTCGGGCCCTCCTACGAGCAGTACTTC. Translating gives CASRFGPSYEQYF.

V is TRBV19 and J is TRBJ2-2; 8 bases are a match to TRBD1. Germline CDR1 LNHDA, CDR2 SQIVND (reference sequence). The CDR3 contains 15 residues. J gave up 6 bases and V 5 bases, and 8 bases lay outside the gene matches. In nucleotides, the CDR3 is TGTGCCAGTAGTCAACCTCACAGGGGGTCCGGGGAGCTGTTTTTT. This sequence encodes CASSQPHRGSGELFF.

The V and J genes are TRBV7-3 and TRBJ2-7; TRBD2 might be the D (5 bases). This CDR3 comprises 11 residues. Trimming pared 6 bases from V and 5 bases from J, leaving 8 bases between. CDR1 SGHTA and CDR2 FQGTGA come from the germline V gene. CDR3 bases: TGTGCCAGCAGTAACGGGGACGAGCAGTACTTC. As protein: CASSNGDEQYF. The full variable domain, in which reference TRBV7-3 and TRBJ2-7 provide the parts outside the CDR3, is GAGVSQTPSNKVTEKGKYVELRCDPISGHTALYWYRQSLGQGPEFLIYFQGTGAADDSGLPNDRFFAVRPEGSVSTLKIQRTERGDSAVYLCASSNGDEQYFGPGTRLTVT.

This clone was recorded once. This sequence joins TRBV5-1 and TRBJ1-4, with D hard to call. Germline V gene sequence: CDR1 SGHRS, CDR2 YFSETQ. The CDR3 is 15 amino acids. V lost 1 base and J lost 5, with 12 bases in between. The CDR3 loop is CASSLYAGSNEKLFF. For the CDR3, the DNA is TGCGCCAGCAGCTTGTATGCAGGTAGCAATGAAAAACTGTTTTTT.

V usage is TRBV29-1 and J usage is TRBJ2-7; a weak D match, TRBD2 (6 bases). The DNA end is a closer match to TRBJ2-1, so the J assignment may be wrong. The CDR3 is 14 amino acids. Germline V gene data show CDR1 as SQVTM and CDR2 as ANQGSEA. The CDR3 nucleotides read TGCAGCGTTGTCCGGGACTCAAACTACAATGAGCAGTTCTTC. Amino acids: CSVVRDSNYNEQFF.

J is TRBJ1-4 and V is TRBV5-6; no clear D gene. V gave up 4 bases and J gave up 8 bases, with 15 bases separating them. The CDR3 sequence is 14 residues long. Germline CDR1 SGHDT, CDR2 YYEEEE. DNA for the CDR3: TGTGCCAGCAGCCTCTACCACATAAACGAAAAACTGTTTTTT. The encoded protein is CASSLYHINEKLFF.